The 2 T cell receptor beta chains in this list originate from one sample, sequenced in a study of T cell responses to AZD1222 COVID-19 vaccine. The assay was immunoSEQ multiplex PCR, and TCRdb's table has in-frame clones only and misses some. The sample holds about 120,000 clones, around 84% seen once. Source: peripheral blood, taken on day 0 of AZD1222 vaccination. The receptors stem from an adult in good health.

Regarding this clone: The junction differs from germline at one of its ends, possibly a read error. The chain joins TRBV2 to TRBJ1-4; D possibly corresponds to TRBD1 (6 bases). Germline V CDR1 and CDR2: SNHLY, FYNNEI. The CDR3 is made up of 13 amino acids. The CDR3 coding sequence is TGTGCCAGCAGAGAAGACAGGTCGGCTCCGCTGTTTTTT. Encoded protein: CASREDRSAPLFF.

CDR3 sequence (DNA): TGTGCCAGCAGTTTATCCGCTGCCGGTGAAGCTTTCTTT. The encoded protein is CASSLSAAGEAFF. The V and J genes are TRBV12-3 or TRBV12-4 and TRBJ1-1; D call uncertain. The CDR3 runs to 13 residues. Trimming stripped 2 bases from V and 7 bases from J, with 11 bases between.